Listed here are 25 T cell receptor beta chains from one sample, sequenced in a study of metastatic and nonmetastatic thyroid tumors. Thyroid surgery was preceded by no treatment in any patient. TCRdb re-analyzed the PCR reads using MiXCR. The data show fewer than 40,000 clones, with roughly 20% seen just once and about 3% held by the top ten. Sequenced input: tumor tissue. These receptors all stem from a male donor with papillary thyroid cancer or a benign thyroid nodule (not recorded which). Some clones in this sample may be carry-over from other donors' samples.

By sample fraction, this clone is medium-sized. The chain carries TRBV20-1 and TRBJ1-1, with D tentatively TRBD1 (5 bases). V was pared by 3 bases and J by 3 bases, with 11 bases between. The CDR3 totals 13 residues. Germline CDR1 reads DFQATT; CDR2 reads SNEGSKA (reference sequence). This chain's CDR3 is CSARSVGDTEAFF. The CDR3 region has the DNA TGCAGTGCTAGGTCCGTGGGGGACACTGAAGCTTTCTTT.

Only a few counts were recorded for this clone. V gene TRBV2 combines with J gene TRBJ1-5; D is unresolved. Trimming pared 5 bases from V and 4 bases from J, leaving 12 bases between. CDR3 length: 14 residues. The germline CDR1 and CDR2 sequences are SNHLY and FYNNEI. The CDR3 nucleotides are TGTGCCAGCAGTTCTGCACCCGGGAATCAGCCCCAGCATTTT. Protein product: CASSSAPGNQPQHF.

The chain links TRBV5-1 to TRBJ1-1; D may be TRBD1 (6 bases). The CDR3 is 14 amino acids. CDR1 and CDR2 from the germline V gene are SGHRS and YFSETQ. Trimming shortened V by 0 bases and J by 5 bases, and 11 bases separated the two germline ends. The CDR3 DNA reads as TGCGCCAGCAGCTTGGAACAGGGTTGGACTGAAGCTTTCTTT. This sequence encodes CASSLEQGWTEAFF.

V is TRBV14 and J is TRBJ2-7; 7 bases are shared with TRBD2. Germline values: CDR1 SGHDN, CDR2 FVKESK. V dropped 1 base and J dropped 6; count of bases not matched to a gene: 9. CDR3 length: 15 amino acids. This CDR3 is CASSQGFRGSSEQYF. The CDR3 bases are TGTGCCAGCAGCCAAGGTTTCCGCGGGAGTTCCGAGCAGTACTTC.

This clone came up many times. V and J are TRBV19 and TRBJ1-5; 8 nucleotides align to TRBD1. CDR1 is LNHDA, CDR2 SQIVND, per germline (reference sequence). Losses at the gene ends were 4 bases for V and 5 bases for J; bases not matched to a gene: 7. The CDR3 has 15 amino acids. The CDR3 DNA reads TGTGCCAGTAGTAAGGACAGGGTGTTCGATCAGCCCCAGCATTTT. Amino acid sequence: CASSKDRVFDQPQHF.

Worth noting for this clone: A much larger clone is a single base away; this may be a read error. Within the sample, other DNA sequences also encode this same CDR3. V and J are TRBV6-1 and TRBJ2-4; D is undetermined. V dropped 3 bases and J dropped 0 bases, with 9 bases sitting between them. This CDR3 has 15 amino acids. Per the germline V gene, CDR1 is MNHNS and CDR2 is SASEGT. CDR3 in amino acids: CASSDPVLAKNIQYF. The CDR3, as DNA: TGTGCCAGCAGTGACCCAGTGCTAGCCAAAAACATTCAGTACTTC.

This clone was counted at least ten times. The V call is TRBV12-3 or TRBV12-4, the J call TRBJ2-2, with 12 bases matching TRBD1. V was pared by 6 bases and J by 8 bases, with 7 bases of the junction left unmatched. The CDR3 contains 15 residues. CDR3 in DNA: TGTGCCAGCAGACCGGGACAGGGGGCTTTGGGGGAGCTGTTTTTT. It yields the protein CASRPGQGALGELFF.

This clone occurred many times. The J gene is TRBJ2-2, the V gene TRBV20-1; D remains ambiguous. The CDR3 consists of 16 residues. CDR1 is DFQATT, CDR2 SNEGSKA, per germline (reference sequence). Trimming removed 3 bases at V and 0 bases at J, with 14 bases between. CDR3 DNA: TGCAGTGCTAGGGTACCTGCGTTCTCGAACACCGGGGAGCTGTTTTTT. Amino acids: CSARVPAFSNTGELFF.

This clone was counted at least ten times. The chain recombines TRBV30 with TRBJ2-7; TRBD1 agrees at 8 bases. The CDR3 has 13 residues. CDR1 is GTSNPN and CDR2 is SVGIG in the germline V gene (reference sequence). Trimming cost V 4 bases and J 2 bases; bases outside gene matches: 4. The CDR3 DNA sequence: TGTGCCTGGAAGAGGACAGGGACCTACGAGCAGTACTTC. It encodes CAWKRTGTYEQYF.

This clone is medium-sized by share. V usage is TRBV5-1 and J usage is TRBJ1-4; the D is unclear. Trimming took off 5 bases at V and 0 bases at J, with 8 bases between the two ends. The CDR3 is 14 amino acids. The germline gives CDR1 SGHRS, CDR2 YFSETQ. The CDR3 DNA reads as TGCGCCAGCAGAGAGTGGCCAACTAATGAAAAACTGTTTTTT. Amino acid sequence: CASREWPTNEKLFF. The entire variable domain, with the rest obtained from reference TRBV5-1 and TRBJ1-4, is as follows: KAGVTQTPRYLIKTRGQQVTLSCSPISGHRSVSWYQQTPGQGLQFLFEYFSETQRNKGNFPGRFSGRQFSNSRSEMNVSTLELGDSALYLCASREWPTNEKLFFGSGTQLSVL.

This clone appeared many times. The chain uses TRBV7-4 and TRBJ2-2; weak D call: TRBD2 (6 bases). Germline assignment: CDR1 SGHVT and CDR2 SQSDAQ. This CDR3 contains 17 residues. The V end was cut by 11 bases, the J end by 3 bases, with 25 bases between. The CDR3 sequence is CACNNTGEVGDTGELFF. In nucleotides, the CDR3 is TGTGCCTGCAACAATACGGGGGAGGTGGGGGACACCGGGGAGCTGTTTTTT. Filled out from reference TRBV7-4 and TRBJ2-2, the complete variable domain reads GAGVSQSPRYKVAKRGRDVALRCDSISGHVTLYWYRQTLGQGSEVLTYSQSDAQRDKSGRPSGRFSAERPERSVSTLKIQRTEQGDSAVYLCACNNTGEVGDTGELFFGEGSRLTVL.

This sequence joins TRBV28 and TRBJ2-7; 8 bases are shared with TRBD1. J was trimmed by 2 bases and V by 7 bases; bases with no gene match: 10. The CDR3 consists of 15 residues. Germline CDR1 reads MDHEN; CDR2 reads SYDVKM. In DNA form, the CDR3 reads TGTGCCAGCACCTCTGGGGGGACAGGTCCCTACGAGCAGTACTTC. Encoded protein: CASTSGGTGPYEQYF.

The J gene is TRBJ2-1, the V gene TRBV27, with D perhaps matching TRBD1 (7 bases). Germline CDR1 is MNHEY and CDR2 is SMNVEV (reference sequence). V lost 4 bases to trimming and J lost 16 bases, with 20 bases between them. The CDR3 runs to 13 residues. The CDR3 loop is CASSSYRGGGHFF. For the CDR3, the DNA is TGTGCCAGCAGTTCGTACAGGGGAGGTGGGCATTTCTTC.

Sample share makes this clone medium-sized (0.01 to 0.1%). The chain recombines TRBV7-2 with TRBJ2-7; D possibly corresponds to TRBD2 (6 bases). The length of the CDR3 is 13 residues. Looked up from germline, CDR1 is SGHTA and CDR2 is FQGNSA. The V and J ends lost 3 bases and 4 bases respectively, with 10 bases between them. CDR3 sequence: CASSLGREYEQYF. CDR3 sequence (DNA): TGTGCCAGCAGCTTGGGACGGGAGTACGAGCAGTACTTC.

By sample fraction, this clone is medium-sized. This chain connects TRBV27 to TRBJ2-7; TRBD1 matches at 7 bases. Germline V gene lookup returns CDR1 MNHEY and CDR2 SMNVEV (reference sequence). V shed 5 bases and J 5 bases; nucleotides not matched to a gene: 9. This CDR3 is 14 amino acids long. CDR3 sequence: CASSGADRAHEQYF. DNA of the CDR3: TGTGCCAGCAGTGGGGCAGACAGGGCCCACGAGCAGTACTTC.

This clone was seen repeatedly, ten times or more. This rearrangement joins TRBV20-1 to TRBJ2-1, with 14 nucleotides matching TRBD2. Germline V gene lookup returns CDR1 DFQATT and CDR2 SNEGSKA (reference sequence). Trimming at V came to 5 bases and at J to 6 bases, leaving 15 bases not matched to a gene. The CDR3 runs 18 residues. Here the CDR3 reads CSAESPGLAGVVFNEQFF. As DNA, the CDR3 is TGCAGTGCTGAGTCTCCGGGACTAGCGGGAGTTGTATTCAATGAGCAGTTCTTC.

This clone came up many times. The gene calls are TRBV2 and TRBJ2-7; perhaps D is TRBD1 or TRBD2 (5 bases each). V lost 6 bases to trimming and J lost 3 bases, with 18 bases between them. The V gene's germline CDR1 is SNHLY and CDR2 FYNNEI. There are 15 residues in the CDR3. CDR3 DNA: TGTGCCAGCAGCTCCCATGAGGGACCACTCTACGAGCAGTACTTC. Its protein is CASSSHEGPLYEQYF. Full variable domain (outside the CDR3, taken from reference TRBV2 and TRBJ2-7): EPEVTQTPSHQVTQMGQEVILRCVPISNHLYFYWYRQILGQKVEFLVSFYNNEISEKSEIFDDQFSVERPDGSNFTLKIRSTKLEDSAMYFCASSSHEGPLYEQYFGPGTRLTVT.

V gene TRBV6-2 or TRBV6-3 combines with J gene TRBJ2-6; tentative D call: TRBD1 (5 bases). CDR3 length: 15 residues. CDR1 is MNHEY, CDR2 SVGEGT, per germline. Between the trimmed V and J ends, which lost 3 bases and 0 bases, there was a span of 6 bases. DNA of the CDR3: TGTGCCAGCAGTTATGGGGCCTCTGGGGCCAACGTCCTGACTTTC. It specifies CASSYGASGANVLTF.

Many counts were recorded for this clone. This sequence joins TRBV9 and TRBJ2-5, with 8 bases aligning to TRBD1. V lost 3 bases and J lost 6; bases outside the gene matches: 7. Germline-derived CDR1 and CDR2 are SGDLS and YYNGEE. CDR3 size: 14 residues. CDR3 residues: CASSDETGVKTQYF. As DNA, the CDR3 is TGTGCCAGCAGCGACGAGACAGGGGTGAAGACCCAGTACTTC. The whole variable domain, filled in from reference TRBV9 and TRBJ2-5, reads DSGVTQTPKHLITATGQRVTLRCSPRSGDLSVYWYQQSLDQGLQFLIQYYNGEERAKGNILERFSAQQFPDLHSELNLSSLELGDSALYFCASSDETGVKTQYFGPGTRLLVL.

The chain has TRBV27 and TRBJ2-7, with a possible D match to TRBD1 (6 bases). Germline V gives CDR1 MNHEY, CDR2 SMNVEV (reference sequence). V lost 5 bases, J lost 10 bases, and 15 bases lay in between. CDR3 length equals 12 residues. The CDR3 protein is CASSPQGEDQYV. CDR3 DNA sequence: TGTGCCAGCAGTCCACAGGGTGAGGATCAGTACGTC.

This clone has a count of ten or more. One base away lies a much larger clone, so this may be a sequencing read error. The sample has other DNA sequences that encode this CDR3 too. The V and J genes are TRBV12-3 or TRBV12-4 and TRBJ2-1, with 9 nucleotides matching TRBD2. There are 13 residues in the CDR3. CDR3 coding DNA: TGTGCCAGCAGATCGGGACTAGCCTATGAGCAATTCTTC. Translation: CASRSGLAYEQFF.

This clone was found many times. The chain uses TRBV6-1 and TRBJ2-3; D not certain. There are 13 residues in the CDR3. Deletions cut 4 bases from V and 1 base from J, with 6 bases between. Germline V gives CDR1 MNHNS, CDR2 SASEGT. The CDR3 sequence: CASSVGGTDTQYF. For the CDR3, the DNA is TGTGCCAGCAGTGTGGGCGGCACAGATACGCAGTATTTT.

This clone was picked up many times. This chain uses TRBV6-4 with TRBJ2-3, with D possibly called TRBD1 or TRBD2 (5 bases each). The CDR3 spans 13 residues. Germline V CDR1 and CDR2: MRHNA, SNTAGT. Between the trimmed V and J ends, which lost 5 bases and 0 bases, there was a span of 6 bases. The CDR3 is CASSRDSTDTQYF. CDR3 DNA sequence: TGTGCCAGCAGTAGGGACAGCACAGATACGCAGTATTTT.

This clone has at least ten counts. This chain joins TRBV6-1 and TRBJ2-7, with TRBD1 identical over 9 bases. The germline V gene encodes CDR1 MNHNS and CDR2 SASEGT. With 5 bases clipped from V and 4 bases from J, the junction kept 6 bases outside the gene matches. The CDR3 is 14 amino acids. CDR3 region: CASSSRTGVYEQYF. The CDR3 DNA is TGTGCCAGCAGTAGCAGGACAGGGGTATACGAGCAGTACTTC.

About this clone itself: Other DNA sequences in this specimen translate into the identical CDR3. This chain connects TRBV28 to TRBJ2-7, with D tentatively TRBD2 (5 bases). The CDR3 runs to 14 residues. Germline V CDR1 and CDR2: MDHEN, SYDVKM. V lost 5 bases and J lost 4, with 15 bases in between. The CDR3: CASSRRSWSYEQYF. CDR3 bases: TGTGCCAGCAGTCGGAGGTCCTGGAGTTACGAGCAGTACTTC.